Below are 18 T cell receptor beta chains sequenced from a single sample in a study of cytomegalovirus exposure and HLA in healthy donors. The PCR had 60 Vbeta and 13 Jbeta primers. Measured with immunoSEQ multiplex PCR; TCRdb has only the in-frame clones, and not every one. The sample lists around 250,000 clones, roughly 91% occurring once. The material sequenced was PBMCs. The receptors derive from a girl aged 2 to 10 in good health and CMV-seronegative.

The V and J genes are TRBV11-3 and TRBJ2-1; a weak D match, TRBD1 (5 bases). The CDR3 loop spans 12 amino acids. The germline V and J ends were trimmed by 5 bases and 4 bases, with 6 bases remaining between them. Germline-derived CDR1 and CDR2 are SGHNT and YENEEA. This CDR3 is CASSAGYNEQFF. The CDR3 DNA follows: TGTGCCAGCAGCGCAGGGTACAATGAGCAGTTCTTC.

The rearrangement joins TRBV2 to TRBJ2-3; 8 bases agree with TRBD2. With 1 base clipped from V and 5 bases from J, the junction kept 8 bases outside the gene matches. CDR1 and CDR2 (germline): SNHLY, FYNNEI. This CDR3 is 16 amino acids long. This chain's CDR3 is CASSEGVGGAGDTQYF. The CDR3 nucleotides are TGTGCCAGCAGTGAAGGGGTCGGGGGGGCAGGAGATACGCAGTATTTT.

The chain has TRBV6-5 and TRBJ2-7, with TRBD1 identical over 7 bases. The germline gives CDR1 MNHEY, CDR2 SVGAGI. The CDR3 has 15 amino acids. With V trimmed by 3 bases and J by 3 bases, 8 bases remained unmatched. CDR3 coding DNA: TGTGCCAGCAGTTATAGGACAGGAGAACGCTACGAGCAGTACTTC. It encodes CASSYRTGERYEQYF.

The CDR3 DNA sequence: TGTGCCAGCAGTTCCGCCTACGAGCAGTACTTC. Translation: CASSSAYEQYF. V is TRBV27 and J is TRBJ2-7; D is ambiguous. The germline CDR1 and CDR2 sequences are MNHEY and SMNVEV (reference sequence). Trimming left V 4 bases short and J 2 bases short, with 3 bases between. The CDR3 totals 11 residues.

The chain links TRBV7-2 to TRBJ2-2; no definite D call. Germline-derived CDR1 and CDR2 are SGHTA and FQGNSA. V shed 2 bases and J shed 7 bases, with 17 bases lying between them. The CDR3 has 16 amino acids. This CDR3 reads CASSLRVGSLNGELFF. The DNA for the CDR3 is TGTGCCAGCAGCTTACGGGTCGGGTCCCTTAACGGGGAGCTGTTTTTT.

V gene TRBV7-9 combines with J gene TRBJ1-4; perhaps TRBD1 as D (6 bases). Trimming removed 5 bases from V and 0 bases from J, with 19 bases in between. The CDR3 is made up of 18 amino acids. Germline V gives CDR1 SEHNR, CDR2 FQNEAQ (reference sequence). The CDR3, as DNA: TGTGCCAGCAGCCCGCGCGAGGGGGAGGGTGCAACTAATGAAAAACTGTTTTTT. Its protein product is CASSPREGEGATNEKLFF.

The chain is built from TRBV11-2 and TRBJ1-6; a possible D gene is TRBD1 (6 bases). CDR1 and CDR2 from the germline V gene are SGHAT and FQNNGV. The CDR3 totals 13 residues. V shed 5 bases and J shed 8 bases, with 10 bases lying between them. The CDR3 DNA is TGTGCCAGCAGCCTGGACAGTTATTCACCCCTCCACTTT. Protein: CASSLDSYSPLHF.

This clone has just one count. This chain uses TRBV10-3 with TRBJ1-2; TRBD1 agrees at 7 bases. The germline V gene encodes CDR1 ENHRY and CDR2 SYGVKD. V shed 0 bases, J shed 10 bases, and the junction held 11 bases outside the gene matches. The CDR3 covers 15 residues. CDR3 residues: CAISESGDRPDDYTF. The CDR3 bases are TGTGCCATCAGTGAGTCGGGGGACAGACCTGATGACTACACCTTC.

The J gene is TRBJ2-1, the V gene TRBV29-1; 10 nucleotides align to TRBD2. Germline CDR1 SQVTM, CDR2 ANQGSEA. The CDR3 runs to 16 residues. V lost 4 bases to trimming and J lost 0 bases; unmatched junction nucleotides: 6. The CDR3 DNA reads as TGCAGCGTTGTGGGAGCGGGGGGGATCTCCTACAATGAGCAGTTCTTC. Its protein is CSVVGAGGISYNEQFF.

The chain couples TRBV10-2 to TRBJ1-2; D might be TRBD1 (5 bases). The CDR3 is made up of 15 amino acids. The germline V and J ends were trimmed by 6 bases and 3 bases, with 17 bases remaining between them. Germline V gene sequence: CDR1 WSHSY, CDR2 SAAADI. The CDR3 sequence: CASRKTGRADYGYTF. CDR3 DNA sequence: TGCGCCAGCAGGAAAACAGGCAGGGCGGACTATGGCTACACCTTC.

This chain joins TRBV5-1 and TRBJ1-6; perhaps TRBD1 as D (5 bases). Deletions cut 5 bases from V and 4 bases from J, with 7 bases between. Per germline, CDR1 SGHRS and CDR2 YFSETQ. This CDR3 has 13 residues. The chain's CDR3 is CASRTDYNSPLHF. The CDR3 bases are TGCGCCAGCAGGACAGATTATAATTCACCCCTCCACTTT.

The chain carries TRBV2 and TRBJ2-7; perhaps TRBD2 as D (5 bases). Germline V gene lookup returns CDR1 SNHLY and CDR2 FYNNEI. The CDR3 runs 13 residues. The V and J ends lost 6 bases and 0 bases respectively, with 9 bases between them. This chain's CDR3 is CASRGAVSYEQYF. CDR3 DNA sequence: TGTGCCAGCAGGGGAGCCGTCTCCTACGAGCAGTACTTC.

This clone appeared a single time. The chain joins TRBV18 to TRBJ1-3; 10 bases agree with TRBD1. After removal of 6 bases from V and 1 base from J, the junction contained 15 bases not matched to a gene. The germline gives CDR1 KGHSH, CDR2 LQKENI. The CDR3 length is 19 residues. DNA of the CDR3: TGTGCCAGCTCCCATCTCGGGACAGGGGAGTATTGGTCTGGAAACACCATATATTTT. Translated: CASSHLGTGEYWSGNTIYF.

V is TRBV4-1 and J is TRBJ2-1; 7 positions match TRBD2. Germline-derived CDR1 and CDR2 are MGHRA and YSYEKL. The ends lost 2 bases at V and 7 bases at J; junction bases unmatched: 14. This CDR3 has 17 amino acids. CDR3 DNA sequence: TGCGCCAGCAGCCAACTACAAACGGCGGGCGGGGGAAATGAGCAGTTCTTC. This encodes CASSQLQTAGGGNEQFF.

The genes are TRBV6-5 and TRBJ1-5; 7 positions match TRBD1. Trimming removed 7 bases from V and 3 bases from J; junction bases left unmatched: 9. Germline V gives CDR1 MNHEY, CDR2 SVGAGI. This CDR3 is built from 15 residues. In DNA form, the CDR3 reads TGTGCCAGCATGCGGGACAGAACATACAATCAGCCCCAGCATTTT. The encoded protein is CASMRDRTYNQPQHF.

This clone was seen once. This sequence joins TRBV6-6 and TRBJ2-7; possible D gene TRBD2, 5 bases. The CDR3 is made up of 12 amino acids. From germline, CDR1 is MNHNY and CDR2 SVGAGI (reference sequence). Between the trimmed V and J ends, which lost 4 bases and 6 bases, there was a span of 10 bases. The CDR3 nucleotides are TGTGCCAGCAGTTTGGAGGTGCGCGAGCAGTACTTC. As protein: CASSLEVREQYF.

This chain links TRBV6-6 with TRBJ2-7, with D tentatively TRBD2 (6 bases). The V gene's germline CDR1 is MNHNY and CDR2 SVGAGI (reference sequence). V was shortened by 0 bases and J by 4 bases, with 16 bases between the two germline ends. The CDR3 runs 16 residues. CDR3 coding DNA: TGTGCCAGCAGTTACTCAGGCGGGACGGCCTCATACGAGCAGTACTTC. Amino acid sequence: CASSYSGGTASYEQYF.

V and J are TRBV19 and TRBJ1-5; 8 bases line up with TRBD1. The CDR3 has 17 amino acids. V gave up 1 base and J gave up 7 bases; unmatched junction bases: 12. The V gene's germline CDR1 is LNHDA and CDR2 SQIVND (reference sequence). CDR3 bases: TGTGCCAGTAGTATAGGACAGGGGACTACCGGCGGGCAGCCCCAGCATTTT. Protein sequence: CASSIGQGTTGGQPQHF.